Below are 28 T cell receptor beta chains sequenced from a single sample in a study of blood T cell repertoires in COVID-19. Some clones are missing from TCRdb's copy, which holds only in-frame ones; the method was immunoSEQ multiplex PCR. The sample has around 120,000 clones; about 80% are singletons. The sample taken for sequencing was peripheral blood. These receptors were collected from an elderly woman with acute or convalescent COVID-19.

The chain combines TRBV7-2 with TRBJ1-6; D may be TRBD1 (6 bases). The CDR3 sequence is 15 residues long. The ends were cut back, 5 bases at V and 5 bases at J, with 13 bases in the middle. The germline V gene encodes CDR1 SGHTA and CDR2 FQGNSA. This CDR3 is CASSLQGRDNSPLHF. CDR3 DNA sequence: TGTGCCAGCAGCCTACAGGGTAGGGATAATTCACCCCTCCACTTT.

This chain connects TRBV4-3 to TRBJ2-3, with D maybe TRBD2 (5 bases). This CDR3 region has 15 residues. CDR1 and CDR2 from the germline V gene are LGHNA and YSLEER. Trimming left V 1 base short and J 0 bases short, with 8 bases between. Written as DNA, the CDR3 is TGCGCCAGCAGCCAAGGGGAGCGAAGCACAGATACGCAGTATTTT. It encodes CASSQGERSTDTQYF.

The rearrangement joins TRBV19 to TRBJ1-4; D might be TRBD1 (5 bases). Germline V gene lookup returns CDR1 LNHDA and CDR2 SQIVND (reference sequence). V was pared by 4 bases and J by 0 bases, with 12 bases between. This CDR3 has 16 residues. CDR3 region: CASSNQGFATNEKLFF. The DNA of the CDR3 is TGTGCCAGTAGTAACCAGGGCTTTGCAACTAATGAAAAACTGTTTTTT.

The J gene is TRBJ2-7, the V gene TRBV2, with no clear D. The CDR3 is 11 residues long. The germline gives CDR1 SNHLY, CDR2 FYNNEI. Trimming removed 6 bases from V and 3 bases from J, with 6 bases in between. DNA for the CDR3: TGTGCCAGCAGCCCTTACTACGAGCAGTACTTC. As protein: CASSPYYEQYF.

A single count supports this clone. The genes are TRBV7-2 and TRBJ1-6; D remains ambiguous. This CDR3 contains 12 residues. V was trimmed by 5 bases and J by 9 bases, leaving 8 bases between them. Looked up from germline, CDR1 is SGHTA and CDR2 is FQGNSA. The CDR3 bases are TGTGCCAGCAGCGTTCCAGGTTCACCCCTCCACTTT. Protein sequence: CASSVPGSPLHF.

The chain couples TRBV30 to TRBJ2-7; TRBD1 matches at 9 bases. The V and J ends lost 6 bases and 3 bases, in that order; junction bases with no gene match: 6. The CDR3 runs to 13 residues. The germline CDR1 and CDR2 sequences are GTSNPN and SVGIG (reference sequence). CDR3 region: CACPGQGVYEQYF. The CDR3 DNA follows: TGTGCCTGCCCGGGACAGGGTGTCTACGAGCAGTACTTC.

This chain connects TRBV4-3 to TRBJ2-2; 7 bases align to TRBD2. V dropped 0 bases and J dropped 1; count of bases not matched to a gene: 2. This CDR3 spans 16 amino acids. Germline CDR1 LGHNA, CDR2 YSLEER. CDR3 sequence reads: CASSQDTGGNTGELFF. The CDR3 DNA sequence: TGCGCCAGCAGCCAAGATACGGGGGGGAACACCGGGGAGCTGTTTTTT.

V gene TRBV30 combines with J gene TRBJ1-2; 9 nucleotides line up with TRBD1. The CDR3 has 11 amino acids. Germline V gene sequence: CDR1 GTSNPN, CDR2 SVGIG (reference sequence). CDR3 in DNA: TGTGCTTTGACGACAGGGGGTGGCTACACCTTC. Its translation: CALTTGGGYTF.

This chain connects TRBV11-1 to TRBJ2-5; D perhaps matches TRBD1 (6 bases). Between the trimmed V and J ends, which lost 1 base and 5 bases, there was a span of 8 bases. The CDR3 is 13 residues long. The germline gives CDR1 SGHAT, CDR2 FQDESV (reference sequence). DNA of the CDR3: TGTGCCAGCAGCTTAGGGGGGCTGGAGACCCAGTACTTC. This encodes CASSLGGLETQYF.

CDR3 protein: CASSMGQVHQPQHF. The DNA for the CDR3 is TGTGCCAGTAGTATGGGGCAGGTTCATCAGCCCCAGCATTTT. The chain has TRBV19 and TRBJ1-5, with D possibly being TRBD1 (5 bases). Germline assignment: CDR1 LNHDA and CDR2 SQIVND (reference sequence). V was shortened by 3 bases and J by 5 bases, with 11 bases between the two germline ends. This CDR3 is built from 14 residues.

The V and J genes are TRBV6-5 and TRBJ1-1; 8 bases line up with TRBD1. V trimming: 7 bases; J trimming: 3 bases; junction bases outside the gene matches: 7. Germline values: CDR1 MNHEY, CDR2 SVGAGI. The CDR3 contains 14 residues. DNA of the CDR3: TGTGCCAGCAAAGTACAGGGGGTGTACACTGAAGCTTTCTTT. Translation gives CASKVQGVYTEAFF.

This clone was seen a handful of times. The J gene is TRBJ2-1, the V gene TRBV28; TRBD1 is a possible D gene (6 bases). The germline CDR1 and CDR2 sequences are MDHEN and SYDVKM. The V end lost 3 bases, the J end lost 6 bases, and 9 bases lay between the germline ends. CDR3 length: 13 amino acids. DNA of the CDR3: TGTGCCAGCAGTTTTGGACAGCCCAATGAGCAGTTCTTC. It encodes CASSFGQPNEQFF.

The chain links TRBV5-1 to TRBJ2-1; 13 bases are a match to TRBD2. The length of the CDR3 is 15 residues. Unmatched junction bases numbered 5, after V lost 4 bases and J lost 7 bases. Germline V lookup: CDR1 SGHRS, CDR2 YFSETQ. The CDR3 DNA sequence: TGCGCCAGCAGCGGGGGGACTAGCGGGGTGAATGAGCAGTTCTTC. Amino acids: CASSGGTSGVNEQFF.

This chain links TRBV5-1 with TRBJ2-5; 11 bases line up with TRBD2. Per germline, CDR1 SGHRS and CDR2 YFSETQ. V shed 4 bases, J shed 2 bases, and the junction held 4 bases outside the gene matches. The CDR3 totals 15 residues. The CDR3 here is CASSLSGGAQETQYF. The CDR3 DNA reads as TGCGCCAGCAGCCTTAGCGGGGGGGCTCAAGAGACCCAGTACTTC.

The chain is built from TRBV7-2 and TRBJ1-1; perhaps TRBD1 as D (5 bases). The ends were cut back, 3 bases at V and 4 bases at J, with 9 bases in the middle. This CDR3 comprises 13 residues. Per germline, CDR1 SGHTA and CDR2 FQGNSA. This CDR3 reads CASSFGHPTEAFF. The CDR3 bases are TGTGCCAGCAGCTTCGGACACCCCACTGAAGCTTTCTTT.

CDR3 in amino acids: CASSLSTLNTEAFF. CDR3 DNA: TGCGCCAGCAGCTTATCGACTCTCAACACTGAAGCTTTCTTT. The gene calls are TRBV5-1 and TRBJ1-1; D unclear. This CDR3 region has 14 residues. The germline V and J ends were trimmed by 2 bases and 2 bases, with 10 bases remaining between them. Germline V CDR1 and CDR2: SGHRS, YFSETQ.

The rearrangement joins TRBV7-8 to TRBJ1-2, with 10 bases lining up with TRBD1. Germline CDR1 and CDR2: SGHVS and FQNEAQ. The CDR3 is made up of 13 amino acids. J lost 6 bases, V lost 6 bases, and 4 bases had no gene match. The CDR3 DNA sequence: TGTGCCAGCAGACCCGGGACAGGGGATGGCTACACCTTC. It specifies CASRPGTGDGYTF. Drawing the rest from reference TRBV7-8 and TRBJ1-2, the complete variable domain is GAGVSQSPRYKVAKRGQDVALRCDPISGHVSLFWYQQALGQGPEFLTYFQNEAQLDKSGLPSDRFFAERPEGSVSTLKIQRTQQEDSAVYLCASRPGTGDGYTFGSGTRLTVV.

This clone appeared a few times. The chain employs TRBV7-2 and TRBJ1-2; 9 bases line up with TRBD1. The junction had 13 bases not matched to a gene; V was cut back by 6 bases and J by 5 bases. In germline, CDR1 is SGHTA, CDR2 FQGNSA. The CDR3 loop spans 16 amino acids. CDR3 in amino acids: CASSFAQGASWYGYTF. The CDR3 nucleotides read TGTGCCAGCAGTTTCGCACAGGGGGCCTCTTGGTATGGCTACACCTTC.

Here the CDR3 reads CASSSPGARRETQYF. The CDR3 DNA reads as TGTGCCAGCAGTTCCCCGGGAGCTCGACGGGAGACCCAGTACTTC. The gene calls are TRBV6-2 or TRBV6-3 and TRBJ2-5, with D possibly being TRBD2 (6 bases). The germline V gene encodes CDR1 MNHEY and CDR2 SVGEGT. This CDR3 is 15 amino acids long. V dropped 4 bases and J dropped 5 bases, with 17 bases sitting between them.

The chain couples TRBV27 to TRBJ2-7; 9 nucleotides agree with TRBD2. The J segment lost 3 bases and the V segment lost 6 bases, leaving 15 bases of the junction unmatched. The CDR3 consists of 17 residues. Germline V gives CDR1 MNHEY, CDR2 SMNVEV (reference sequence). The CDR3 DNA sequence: TGTGCCAGCAGCAGCCCTTCCCCGGGACTAGCCTACTACGAGCAGTACTTC. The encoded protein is CASSSPSPGLAYYEQYF.

Here the CDR3 reads CASRAGGVDEQFF. The CDR3 DNA is TGTGCCAGCAGAGCGGGAGGGGTCGATGAGCAGTTCTTC. The genes are TRBV27 and TRBJ2-1, with TRBD2 matching 10 bases. Trimming at V came to 6 bases and at J to 8 bases, leaving 4 bases not matched to a gene. Germline V CDR1 and CDR2: MNHEY, SMNVEV (reference sequence). CDR3 size: 13 residues.

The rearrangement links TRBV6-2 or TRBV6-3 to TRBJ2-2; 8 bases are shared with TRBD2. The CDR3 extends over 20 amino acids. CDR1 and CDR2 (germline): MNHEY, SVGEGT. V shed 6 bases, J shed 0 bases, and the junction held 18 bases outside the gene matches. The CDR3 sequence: CASSEPPFLGRGANTGELFF. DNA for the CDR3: TGTGCCAGCAGCGAACCCCCGTTCCTGGGGCGGGGGGCGAACACCGGGGAGCTGTTTTTT.

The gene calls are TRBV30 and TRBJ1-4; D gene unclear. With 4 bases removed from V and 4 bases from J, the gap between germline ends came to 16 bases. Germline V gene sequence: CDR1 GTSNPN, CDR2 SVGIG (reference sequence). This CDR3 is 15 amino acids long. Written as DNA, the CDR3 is TGTGCCTGGACGATGGGCTATGGAATTAATGAAAAACTGTTTTTT. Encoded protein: CAWTMGYGINEKLFF.

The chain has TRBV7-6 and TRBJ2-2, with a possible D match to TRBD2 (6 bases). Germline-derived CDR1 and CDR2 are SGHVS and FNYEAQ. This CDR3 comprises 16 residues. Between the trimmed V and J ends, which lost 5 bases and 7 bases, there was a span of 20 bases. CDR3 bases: TGTGCCAGCAGCCCCCGGGGTGGAGGGCCCGGCGGGGAGCTGTTTTTT. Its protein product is CASSPRGGGPGGELFF.

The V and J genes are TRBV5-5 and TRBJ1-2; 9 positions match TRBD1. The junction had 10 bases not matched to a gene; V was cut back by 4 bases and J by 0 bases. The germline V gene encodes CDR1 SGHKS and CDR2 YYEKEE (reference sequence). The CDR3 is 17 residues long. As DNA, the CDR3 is TGTGCCAGCAGCGGCCGGGACAGGGCGAAAGCTAACTATGGCTACACCTTC. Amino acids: CASSGRDRAKANYGYTF.

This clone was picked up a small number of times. In DNA, the CDR3 is TGCGCCAGCAGTGAGGAGCGGGACCCTTACGAGCAGTACTTC. It yields the protein CASSEERDPYEQYF. This rearrangement joins TRBV10-1 to TRBJ2-7; 7 nucleotides line up with TRBD2. The CDR3 loop spans 14 amino acids. V lost 2 bases, J lost 4 bases, and 5 bases stayed unmatched. From germline, CDR1 is WNHNN and CDR2 SYGVQD (reference sequence).

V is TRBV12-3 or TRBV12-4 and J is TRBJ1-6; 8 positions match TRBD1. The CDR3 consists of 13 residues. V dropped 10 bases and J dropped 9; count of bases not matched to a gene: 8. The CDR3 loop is CATKGQGASPLHF. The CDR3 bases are TGTGCCACCAAAGGACAGGGAGCTTCACCCCTCCACTTT.

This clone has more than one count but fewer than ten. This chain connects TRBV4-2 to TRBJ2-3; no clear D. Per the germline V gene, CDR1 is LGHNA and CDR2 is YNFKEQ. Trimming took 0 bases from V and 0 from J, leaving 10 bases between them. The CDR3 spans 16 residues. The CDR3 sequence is CASSQDRGASTDTQYF. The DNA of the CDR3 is TGTGCCAGCAGCCAAGATAGAGGCGCTAGCACAGATACGCAGTATTTT.